Listed below are T cell receptor beta chains from one sample, sequenced in a study of blood T cell repertoires in COVID-19. TCRdb's table, derived via immunoSEQ multiplex PCR, lists solely in-frame clones and lacks some. In the table there are roughly 350,000 clones, approximately 87% of which are singletons. The sample comprised peripheral blood. The receptors come from a woman aged 25-40 years with COVID-19, enrolled during active disease. The CDR3 runs from the conserved cysteine through the conserved F or W. A D gene is named only where the DNA matches it firmly. Only part of the rows carry a size: once, few, many, or a class if the clone is expanded.

>NA|TRBV9|TRBJ2-3|TRBD2|16
CASSPPGAGEADTQYF
TGTGCCAGCAGCCCCCCTGGGGCGGGAGAGGCAGATACGCAGTATTTT
>few|TRBV25-1|TRBJ2-2|NA|12
CASSDTGGELFF
TGTGCCAGCAGTGATACCGGCGGGGAGCTGTTTTTT
>NA|TRBV25-1|TRBJ2-7|NA|15
CASSELFDKCYEQYF
TGTGCCAGCAGTGAGCTTTTCGACAAGTGCTACGAGCAGTACTTC
>NA|TRBV28|TRBJ2-5|NA|16
CASSYGVSGAQETQYF
TGTGCCAGCAGTTACGGGGTTAGCGGCGCCCAAGAGACCCAGTACTTC
>NA|TRBV28|TRBJ1-2|NA|15
CASSLDGGWSYGYTF
TGTGCCAGCAGTTTAGACGGGGGTTGGTCTTATGGCTACACCTTC
>NA|TRBV28|TRBJ1-5|TRBD1|16
CASSPWIGTGNQPQHF
TGTGCCAGCAGTCCCTGGATAGGGACAGGCAATCAGCCCCAGCATTTT
>NA|TRBV6-5|TRBJ1-5|NA|14
CASRGVNWNQPQHF
TGTGCCAGTCGGGGGGTCAACTGGAATCAGCCCCAGCATTTT
>NA|TRBV12-1|TRBJ2-7|NA|19
CASSPCLASGKQGPYEQYF
TGTGCCAGCAGCCCCTGCCTTGCTAGCGGGAAGCAGGGACCCTACGAGCAGTACTTC
>NA|TRBV6-5|TRBJ1-4|NA|14
CASSRLTRAEKLFF
TGTGCCAGCAGCCGCCTCACGCGAGCTGAAAAACTGTTTTTT
>NA|TRBV18|TRBJ2-1|TRBD2|16
CASSGISGRTASEQFF
TGTGCCAGCTCGGGGATTAGCGGGAGAACGGCTAGTGAGCAGTTCTTC
>once|TRBV27|TRBJ2-5|TRBD1|15
CASREGGAVWETQYF
TGTGCCAGCAGAGAAGGGGGCGCGGTTTGGGAGACCCAGTACTTC
>NA|TRBV30|TRBJ2-7|TRBD1|16
CAWSVTGGRTTYEQYF
TGTGCCTGGAGTGTCACAGGGGGCCGGACTACCTACGAGCAGTACTTC
>once|TRBV30|TRBJ2-7|NA|13
CACLNHEGGEQYF
TGTGCCTGTCTCAATCATGAGGGTGGCGAGCAGTACTTC
>NA|TRBV3-1/TRBV3-2|TRBJ1-1|NA|15
CASSQDQGGATEAFF
TGTGCCAGCAGCCAAGATCAGGGTGGGGCCACTGAAGCTTTCTTT
>NA|TRBV21-1|TRBJ2-2|NA|15
CASSSGGSNTGELFF
TGTGCCAGCAGCAGCGGAGGGTCGAACACCGGGGAGCTGTTTTTT
>NA|TRBV5-1|TRBJ2-2|NA|14
CASSLVSNTGELFF
TGCGCCAGCAGCTTGGTGTCTAACACCGGGGAGCTGTTTTTT
>NA|TRBV11-2|TRBJ2-6|NA|17
CASSLGAQLSGANVLTF
TGTGCCAGCAGCTTAGGGGCACAACTCTCTGGGGCCAACGTCCTGACTTTC
>NA|TRBV15|TRBJ2-6|NA|14
CATSNRSGANVLTF
TGTGCCACCAGCAACAGGTCTGGGGCCAACGTCCTGACTTTC
>NA|TRBV3-1/TRBV3-2|TRBJ2-1|TRBD2|16
CASSRGLAGGFQEQFF
TGTGCCAGCAGCCGGGGACTAGCGGGAGGATTCCAGGAGCAGTTCTTC
>NA|TRBV5-1|TRBJ1-1|TRBD1|14
CASSPGTVNTEAFF
TGCGCCAGCAGCCCCGGGACAGTGAACACTGAAGCTTTCTTT
>NA|TRBV28|TRBJ2-3|NA|14
CASQGGAGTDTQYF
TGTGCCAGCCAGGGGGGAGCGGGCACAGATACGCAGTATTTT
>NA|TRBV20-1|TRBJ1-1|NA|12
CSASQQNTEAFF
TGCAGTGCTAGTCAACAGAACACTGAAGCTTTCTTT
>NA|TRBV24-1|TRBJ1-2|NA|14
CATSDLWGGQGYTF
TGTGCCACCAGTGATTTGTGGGGGGGGCAAGGCTACACCTTC
>NA|TRBV30|TRBJ2-6|NA|18
CAWSEGGFRLSGANVLTF
TGTGCCTGGAGTGAGGGGGGGTTTAGACTCTCTGGGGCCAACGTCCTGACTTTC
>once|TRBV6-4|TRBJ2-3|NA|13
CASSDESGDTQYF
TGTGCCAGCAGTGATGAATCGGGGGATACGCAGTATTTT
>NA|TRBV9|TRBJ2-2|TRBD1|15
CASSGDRANTGELFF
TGTGCCAGCAGCGGGGACAGGGCGAACACCGGGGAGCTGTTTTTT
>NA|TRBV28|TRBJ2-2|NA|12
CASRQGTGELFF
TGTGCCAGCCGGCAGGGGACCGGGGAGCTGTTTTTT
>NA|TRBV23-1|TRBJ2-7|NA|19
CASSQSELGGGPEEAEQYF
TGCGCCAGCAGTCAATCGGAATTGGGTGGAGGACCCGAGGAAGCCGAGCAGTACTTC
>NA|TRBV6-5|TRBJ1-6|TRBD1|15
CASSSDRVYNSPLHF
TGTGCCAGCAGCAGTGACAGGGTGTATAATTCACCCCTCCACTTT
>NA|TRBV21-1|TRBJ2-7|NA|19
CASSFTGTGSALSSYEQYF
TGTGCCAGCAGCTTTACCGGGACAGGGTCAGCTCTGTCCTCCTACGAGCAGTACTTC
>few|TRBV24-1|TRBJ2-7|TRBD1|14
CATSDAGTDYEQYF
TGTGCCACCAGTGATGCCGGGACAGACTACGAGCAGTACTTC
>NA|TRBV5-1|TRBJ2-3|TRBD1|15
CASSLEGQGTDTQYF
TGCGCCAGCAGCTTGGAGGGACAGGGCACAGATACGCAGTATTTT
>NA|TRBV5-4|TRBJ2-5|TRBD1|14
CASSLGQGRETQYF
TGTGCCAGCAGCCTGGGACAGGGGCGGGAGACCCAGTACTTC
>NA|TRBV7-3|TRBJ2-5|TRBD1|15
CASSRQGLLEETQYF
TGTGCCAGCAGCCGACAGGGGTTGCTCGAAGAGACCCAGTACTTC
>NA|TRBV4-1|TRBJ1-1|NA|15
CASSQVGQGNTEAFF
TGCGCCAGCAGCCAAGTAGGGCAGGGGAACACTGAAGCTTTCTTT
>NA|TRBV7-6|TRBJ2-3|NA|14
CASSPGGSLDTQYF
TGTGCCAGCAGCCCCGGAGGAAGTTTGGATACGCAGTATTTT
>NA|TRBV30|TRBJ2-5|NA|14
CAWSKGLARETQYF
TGTGCCTGGAGTAAGGGTCTAGCGCGAGAGACCCAGTACTTC
>NA|TRBV4-3|TRBJ2-1|TRBD1|16
CASSPIRDRAYNEQFF
TGCGCCAGCAGCCCAATCCGGGACAGGGCCTACAATGAGCAGTTCTTC
>NA|TRBV11-2|TRBJ2-7|TRBD2|13
CATRLAMSYEQYF
TGTGCCACCAGACTAGCGATGTCCTACGAGCAGTACTTC
>once|TRBV6-5|TRBJ2-7|TRBD1|13
CASRETGGYEQYF
TGTGCCAGCAGGGAGACAGGGGGATACGAGCAGTACTTC
>NA|TRBV7-2|TRBJ2-7|NA|16
CASSLAGGFLSYEQYF
TGTGCCAGCAGCTTAGCCGGCGGGTTCTTATCCTACGAGCAGTACTTC
>NA|TRBV6-5|TRBJ2-5|TRBD2|15
CASSLLAGGQETQYF
TGTGCCAGCAGCCTACTAGCGGGAGGACAAGAGACCCAGTACTTC
>NA|TRBV4-1|TRBJ1-6|NA|14
CASSQVVWHSPLHF
TGCGCCAGCAGCCAAGTGGTCTGGCATTCACCCCTCCACTTT
>NA|TRBV24-1|TRBJ2-2|NA|15
CATSDRTVRTGELFF
TGTGCCACCAGTGATAGGACAGTGAGGACCGGGGAGCTGTTTTTT
>NA|TRBV28|TRBJ2-1|NA|14
CASSLRTSYNEQFF
TGTGCCAGCAGTTTAAGGACTTCATACAATGAGCAGTTCTTC
>NA|TRBV7-3|TRBJ2-7|NA|15
CASSLATGQPNEQYF
TGTGCCAGCAGCTTGGCCACTGGACAGCCCAACGAGCAGTACTTC
>once|TRBV11-2|TRBJ2-7|NA|12
CASSWIRDEQYF
TGTGCCAGCAGCTGGATCAGGGACGAGCAGTACTTC
>NA|TRBV6-5|TRBJ2-2|TRBD2|15
CASKVGREETGELFF
TGTGCCAGCAAAGTGGGGAGGGAAGAAACCGGGGAGCTGTTTTTT
>NA|TRBV7-8|TRBJ1-5|NA|16
CASSPARVGGNQPQHF
TGTGCCAGCAGCCCAGCCCGGGTCGGGGGGAATCAGCCCCAGCATTTT
>NA|TRBV30|TRBJ1-5|NA|15
CAWSRHGQGNQPQHF
TGTGCCTGGAGTCGGCACGGCCAGGGGAATCAGCCCCAGCATTTT
>NA|TRBV14|TRBJ2-2|TRBD1|15
CASSQGQGVTGELFF
TGTGCCAGCAGCCAAGGACAGGGAGTCACCGGGGAGCTGTTTTTT
>NA|TRBV19|TRBJ1-5|NA|13
CASSLDRRQPQHF
TGTGCCAGTAGTCTGGACAGACGTCAGCCCCAGCATTTT
>NA|TRBV19|TRBJ2-7|TRBD2|16
CASRGRGTSGSYEQYF
TGTGCCAGTAGAGGGCGGGGGACTAGCGGCTCCTACGAGCAGTACTTC
>NA|TRBV27|TRBJ1-5|TRBD1|14
CASSLTGRNQPQHF
TGTGCCAGCAGTTTGACAGGGCGCAATCAGCCCCAGCATTTT
>NA|TRBV24-1|TRBJ2-2|NA|15
CATSDLGQHTGELFF
TGTGCCACCAGTGATCTCGGACAGCACACCGGGGAGCTGTTTTTT